The clone carrying this TCR beta chain was recorded a few times. V was pared by 2 bases and J by 6 bases, with 11 bases between. The CDR3 has 13 residues. Germline loops: CDR1 GTSNPN, CDR2 SVGIG (reference sequence). Amplified regions were TCR beta CDR3 sequences from RNA transcripts. First-round RT-PCR with HTBI primers amplified the TCR CDR3 region. Each CDR3 protein is one row after TCRdb ran MiXCR on the multiplex PCR reads. The sample has roughly 350,000 distinct CDR3 sequences, roughly an eighth seen once. This sample is drawn from a study of T cells in Graves' hyperthyroidism and ophthalmopathy.

The chain combines TRBV30 with TRBJ2-1; perhaps TRBD1 as D (6 bases). The TCR was taken from a woman aged 40-49 years with Graves' ophthalmopathy. Sequenced sample: blood. The CDR3 is CAWSPGRGNEQFF. In nucleotides, the CDR3 is TGTGCCTGGAGTCCGGGCAGGGGCAATGAGCAGTTCTTC.